The T cell receptor (beta chain) under discussion was sequenced for a study of blood T cell repertoires in COVID-19. Study details: Collection of acute and convalescent COVID-19 samples took place in the United States, Italy and Spain. The cDNA or gDNA used as material had been derived from T cells, B-cell-depleted T cells, or PBMCs.

The CDR3 contains 14 residues. Germline assignment: CDR1 SGHTS and CDR2 YDEGEE. Trimming took 0 bases from V and 5 from J, leaving 11 bases between them. Generated by immunoSEQ multiplex PCR, the TCRdb table keeps only in-frame clones and is missing some. The sample includes about 73,000 clones, 75% to 95% of them seen just once. This TCR was recovered from a woman between 18 and 29 years old with acute or convalescent COVID-19. The sequenced material came from peripheral blood. The chain has TRBV5-8 and TRBJ2-5, with a weak D call TRBD1 (5 bases). CDR3 protein: CASSLGQGWETQYF. CDR3 coding DNA: TGTGCCAGCAGCTTGGGGCAGGGCTGGGAGACCCAGTACTTC. The full variable domain, with the rest looked up from reference TRBV5-8 and TRBJ2-5, is EAGVTQSPTHLIKTRGQQATLRCSPISGHTSVYWYQQALGLGLQFLLWYDEGEERNRGNFPPRFSGRQFPNYSSELNVNALELEDSALYLCASSLGQGWETQYFGPGTRLLVL.